These 5 T cell receptor beta chains originate from one sample sequenced in a study of blood T cell repertoires in COVID-19. This table comes from immunoSEQ multiplex PCR, and its TCRdb copy is limited to in-frame clones, with some not included. The repertoire holds some 490,000 clones, 80% to 90% seen once, with 3% to 3.5% in the top ten. Sequences were obtained from peripheral blood. The source of these receptors is a human donor in a cohort sampled during active COVID-19.

This clone was seen ten or more times. CDR3 bases: TGCGCCAGCAGCCAAGTTAGGGGTTCTGCTTTCTTT. Translated: CASSQVRGSAFF. The rearrangement links TRBV4-3 to TRBJ1-1, with a weak D call TRBD1 (5 bases). CDR1 and CDR2 from the germline V gene are LGHNA and YSLEER. V was trimmed by 1 base and J by 11 bases, leaving 11 bases between them. The CDR3 covers 12 residues.

The V and J genes are TRBV7-3 and TRBJ2-2, with 14 nucleotides matching TRBD2. The CDR3 sequence is 16 residues long. Germline CDR1 and CDR2: SGHTA and FQGTGA. Trimming removed 4 bases from V and 5 bases from J; junction bases left unmatched: 3. DNA for the CDR3: TGTGCCAGCAGCTCGGGACTAGCGGGAGCAACCGGGGAGCTGTTTTTT. Its translation is CASSSGLAGATGELFF.

This clone occurred once. The chain links TRBV7-2 to TRBJ2-5; 8 positions match TRBD2. The CDR3 runs to 15 residues. The V gene's germline CDR1 is SGHTA and CDR2 FQGNSA. V gave up 5 bases and J gave up 6 bases; unmatched junction bases: 11. This chain's CDR3 is CASSPYPTSEQTQYF. The CDR3 DNA is TGTGCCAGCAGCCCCTACCCGACTAGCGAGCAGACCCAGTACTTC.

This clone came up a few times. The chain has TRBV5-1 and TRBJ2-2, with a possible D match to TRBD1 (5 bases). Trimming stripped 4 bases from V and 6 bases from J, with 7 bases between. Germline-derived CDR1 and CDR2 are SGHRS and YFSETQ. The CDR3 is 12 amino acids. The chain's CDR3 is CASSLQAGELFF. For the CDR3, the DNA is TGCGCCAGCAGCCTACAGGCCGGGGAGCTGTTTTTT. The complete variable domain, with remaining parts taken from reference TRBV5-1 and TRBJ2-2, reads KAGVTQTPRYLIKTRGQQVTLSCSPISGHRSVSWYQQTPGQGLQFLFEYFSETQRNKGNFPGRFSGRQFSNSRSEMNVSTLELGDSALYLCASSLQAGELFFGEGSRLTVL.

The chain links TRBV28 to TRBJ2-5; possible D gene TRBD2, 6 bases. This CDR3 is 15 amino acids long. With 4 bases removed from V and 4 bases from J, the gap between germline ends came to 16 bases. Germline V gives CDR1 MDHEN, CDR2 SYDVKM. The CDR3 reads CASSSQTTRGETQYF. Here the CDR3 DNA reads TGTGCCAGCAGTTCCCAAACGACTAGAGGAGAGACCCAGTACTTC.